The source of this T cell receptor (beta chain) is a study of blood T cell repertoires in COVID-19. Background on the study: COVID-19 samples collected from the United States, Italy and Spain covered acute and convalescent phases.

Trimming cost V 5 bases and J 3 bases; bases outside gene matches: 4. Germline V lookup: CDR1 MNHEY, CDR2 SMNVEV (reference sequence). This CDR3 has 14 residues. Authors' methods: Amplifying reference gene primers gave estimates of nucleated cell counts. The method was immunoSEQ multiplex PCR; TCRdb's version includes in-frame clones alone and lacks a portion of them. V and J calls and clone size are copied from that table; D and trimming were computed from the DNA. The repertoire has about 160,000 clones, approximately 84% of them found once; the top ten carry 2.2%. The sequenced sample was peripheral blood. This TCR came from a man aged 65 to 79 with acute or convalescent COVID-19. V usage is TRBV27 and J usage is TRBJ2-7; 10 bases line up with TRBD2. The CDR3 here is CASSAGTSDYEQYF. The CDR3 DNA sequence: TGTGCCAGCAGTGCCGGGACTAGCGACTACGAGCAGTACTTC.